This T cell receptor (beta chain) was obtained from a study of CD4+ T cells in melanoma. The data were produced by immunoSEQ multiplex PCR, yet TCRdb's version contains in-frame clones alone and is incomplete. This sample yields about 10,000 clones, of which 65% to 70% are seen a single time; around 10% belongs to the top ten. Study outcomes and limitations: Diverse differentiation states were reported for melanoma neoantigen-specific CD4+ T cells. A reported correlation linked neoantigen-specific CD4+ T cells to CD8+, macrophage and B cell function.

The ends were cut back, 4 bases at V and 5 bases at J, with 17 bases in the middle. The CDR3 spans 15 residues. Germline-derived CDR1 and CDR2 are ENHRY and SYGVKD. Of note for this clone: Its antigen is still unknown.

The V gene is TRBV10-3, the J gene TRBJ1-2; no definite D call. The sequence was obtained from a human donor with melanoma. The sequenced material came from cells from a culture (not recorded whether cultured in vitro). The CDR3 DNA is TGTGCCATCAGTGTCAGCAAGGAGGTCTTGTATGGCTACACCTTC. This translates into CAISVSKEVLYGYTF.